This paragraph covers one T cell receptor beta chain sequence. What it binds is not known. At the DNA level, this CDR3 is encoded by other sequences in the same sample as well. This CDR3 spans 12 amino acids. V lost 5 bases, J lost 5 bases, and 7 bases lay in between. Germline CDR1 MDHEN, CDR2 SYDVKM. The data are from a study of shared clonotypes between healthy human individuals. Overall study findings and caveats: Generally, naive subsets came out with larger estimated richness than memory subsets.

Some clones are missing from TCRdb's copy, which holds only in-frame ones; the method was immunoSEQ multiplex PCR. The sample lists millions of clones, roughly 93% seen once, with around 0.4% in the top ten. The study enrolled healthy HIV-negative adults without recent acute infections or vaccinations as donors. The source material was naive CD4+ T cells from PBMCs. This sample's subset: CD45RA+ positively selected. The chain has TRBV28 and TRBJ1-5; D call uncertain. This clonotype was obtained from a man younger than 35 in good health. Some clones in this sample may be carry-over from other donors' samples. The CDR3 is CASSPRHQPQHF. CDR3 DNA sequence: TGTGCCAGCAGTCCCCGACATCAGCCCCAGCATTTT.